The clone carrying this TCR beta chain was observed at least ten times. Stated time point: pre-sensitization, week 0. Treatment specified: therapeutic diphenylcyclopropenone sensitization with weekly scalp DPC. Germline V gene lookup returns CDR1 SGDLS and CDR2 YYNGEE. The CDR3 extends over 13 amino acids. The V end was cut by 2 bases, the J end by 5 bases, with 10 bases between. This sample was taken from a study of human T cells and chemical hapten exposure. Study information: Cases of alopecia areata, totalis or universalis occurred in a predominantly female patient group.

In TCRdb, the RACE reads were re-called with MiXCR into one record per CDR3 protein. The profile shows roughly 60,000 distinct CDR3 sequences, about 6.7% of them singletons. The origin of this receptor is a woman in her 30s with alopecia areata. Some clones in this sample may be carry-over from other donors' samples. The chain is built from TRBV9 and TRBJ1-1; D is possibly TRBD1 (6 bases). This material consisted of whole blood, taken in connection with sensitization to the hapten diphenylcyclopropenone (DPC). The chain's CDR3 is CASSVTGRTEAFF. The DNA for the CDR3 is TGTGCCAGCAGCGTGACAGGTCGGACTGAAGCTTTCTTT.